What follows is one T cell receptor beta chain and its context. The data stem from a study of cytomegalovirus exposure and HLA in healthy donors. A multiplex PCR was run with 60 Vbeta primers and 13 Jbeta primers. Libraries were prepared by immunoSEQ multiplex PCR; TCRdb keeps only in-frame clonotypes and omits some of them. This sample has about 190,000 clones; approximately 80% occur once, and the top ten carry roughly 3.2%. Germline V gene data show CDR1 as SGHRS and CDR2 as YFSETQ. V was shortened by 5 bases and J by 1 base, with 12 bases between the two germline ends. The CDR3 totals 14 residues.

The chain links TRBV5-1 to TRBJ2-5, with a possible D match to TRBD2 (6 bases). Sequences were obtained from PBMCs. This receptor was obtained from a man between 35 and 55 years old in good health and CMV-seropositive. The CDR3 nucleotides are TGCGCCAGCAGTGTGTCGGGAGTCCAAGAGACCCAGTACTTC. Translation gives CASSVSGVQETQYF.